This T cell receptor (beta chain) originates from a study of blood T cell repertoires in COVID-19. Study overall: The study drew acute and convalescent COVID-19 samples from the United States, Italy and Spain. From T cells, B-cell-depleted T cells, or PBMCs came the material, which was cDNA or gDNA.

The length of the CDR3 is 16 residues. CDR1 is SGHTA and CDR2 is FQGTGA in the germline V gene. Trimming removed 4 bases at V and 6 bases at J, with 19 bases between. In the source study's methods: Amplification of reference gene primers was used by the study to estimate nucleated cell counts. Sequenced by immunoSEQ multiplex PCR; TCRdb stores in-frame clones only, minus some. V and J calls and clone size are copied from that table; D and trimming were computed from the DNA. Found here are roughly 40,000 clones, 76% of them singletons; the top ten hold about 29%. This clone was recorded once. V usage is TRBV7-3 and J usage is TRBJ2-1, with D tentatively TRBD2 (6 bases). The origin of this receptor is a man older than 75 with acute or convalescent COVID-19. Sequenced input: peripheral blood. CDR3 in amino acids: CASSSNRDSPRNEQFF. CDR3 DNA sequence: TGTGCCAGCAGCTCCAACCGGGACTCCCCCCGCAATGAGCAGTTCTTC. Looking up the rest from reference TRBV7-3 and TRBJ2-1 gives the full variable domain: GAGVSQTPSNKVTEKGKYVELRCDPISGHTALYWYRQSLGQGPEFLIYFQGTGAADDSGLPNDRFFAVRPEGSVSTLKIQRTERGDSAVYLCASSSNRDSPRNEQFFGPGTRLTVL.